The present T cell receptor (beta chain) was sequenced within a study of shared clonotypes between healthy human individuals. The method was immunoSEQ multiplex PCR; TCRdb's version includes in-frame clones alone and lacks a portion of them. The sample carries about 2.4 million clones, approximately 90% recorded once. Study-level points and caveats: The generation probabilities recorded for non-shared clonotypes fell below those of clonotypes shared by all four donors. Donor clonotype sharing was expected to depend on sequencing depth. Estimated richness values were generally larger in naive subsets than in memory subsets.

On this clone: Its antigen is not known. At one of its ends the junction is not consistent with the germline gene, which may arise from a read error.

CDR3 size: 16 residues. Germline lookup yields CDR1 SGHRS and CDR2 YFSETQ. The sequence came from a man younger than 30 in good health. Sequencing was performed on naive CD4+ T cells sorted from blood. The subset: CD45RA+ positively selected. This chain uses TRBV5-1 with TRBJ1-4, with D possibly being TRBD1 (5 bases). CDR3 sequence reads: CASSHRQGIVGEELFF. For the CDR3, the DNA is TGCGCCAGCAGCCACAGGCAAGGGATTGTTGGTGAAGAACTGTTTTTT.